The present T cell receptor (beta chain) was sequenced within a study of blood T cells in healthy people across ages. Study observations and caveats: Expanded clonotype changes were possibly confounded by unknown donor CMV status.

PCR was performed a second time for about 7 to 12 cycles using a sample-barcoded 5' primer and a J-beta primer mix. A 12-random-nucleotide template-switch adaptor tagged each cDNA molecule. TCRdb analysed the 5' RACE reads with MiXCR anew, one entry per CDR3 protein. The sample lists nearly 1 million distinct CDR3 sequences, just over 50% occurring once. With respect to this clonotype: As yet, its antigen is unknown. At one of its ends the junction is not consistent with the germline gene, which may arise from a read error.

Sample: blood. The TCR was taken from a woman aged 55 to 70 in good health.

The DNA of the CDR3 is TGCAGCGGTGAGTCGGGAGAGGCCCAGTACTTC. Encoded protein: CSGESGEAQYF. The rearrangement links TRBV29-1 to TRBJ2-5; possibly TRBD2 for D (6 bases). The CDR3 has 11 residues. From germline, CDR1 is SQVTM and CDR2 ANQGSEA.